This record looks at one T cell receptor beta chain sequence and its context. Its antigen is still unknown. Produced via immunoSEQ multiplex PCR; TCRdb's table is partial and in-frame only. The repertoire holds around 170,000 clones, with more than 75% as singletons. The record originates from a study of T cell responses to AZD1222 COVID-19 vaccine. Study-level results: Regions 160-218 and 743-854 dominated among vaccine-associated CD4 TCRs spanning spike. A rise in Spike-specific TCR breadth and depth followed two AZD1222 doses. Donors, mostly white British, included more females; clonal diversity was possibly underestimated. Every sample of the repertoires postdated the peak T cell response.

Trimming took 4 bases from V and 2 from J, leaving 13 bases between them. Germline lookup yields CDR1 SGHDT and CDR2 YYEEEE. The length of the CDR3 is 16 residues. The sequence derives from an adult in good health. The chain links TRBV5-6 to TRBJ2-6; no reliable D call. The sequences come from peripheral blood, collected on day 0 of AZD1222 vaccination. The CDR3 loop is CASSGYLRTGANVLTF. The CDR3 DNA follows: TGTGCCAGCAGCGGCTACCTGAGGACTGGGGCCAACGTCCTGACTTTC.